The 25 T cell receptor beta chains listed next were all sequenced from one sample in a study of T cell responses to AZD1222 COVID-19 vaccine. Assay: immunoSEQ multiplex PCR; the TCRdb copy retains only in-frame clones and omits some. The sample contains about 99,000 clones, around 90% of which appear only once. This specimen consisted of peripheral blood, obtained on day 0 of AZD1222 vaccination. The receptors come from an adult in good health.

This clone was detected once. The V and J genes are TRBV6-1 and TRBJ2-3; no reliable D call. Trimming shortened V by 2 bases and J by 3 bases, and 6 bases separated the two germline ends. The germline gives CDR1 MNHNS, CDR2 SASEGT. CDR3 length equals 13 residues. CDR3 DNA: TGTGCCAGCAGTGAAAGGTGGACAGATACGCAGTATTTT. Its translation is CASSERWTDTQYF.

The chain has TRBV20-1 and TRBJ2-7; D not resolved. The CDR3 extends over 11 amino acids. From germline, CDR1 is DFQATT and CDR2 SNEGSKA (reference sequence). V was shortened by 3 bases and J by 6 bases, with 9 bases between the two germline ends. DNA of the CDR3: TGCAGTGCTAGTATCGTCTCCGAGCAGTACTTC. Translating gives CSASIVSEQYF.

This rearrangement joins TRBV5-6 to TRBJ1-5, with TRBD1 matching 8 bases. Germline V gene lookup returns CDR1 SGHDT and CDR2 YYEEEE. Trimming cost V 4 bases and J 6 bases; bases outside gene matches: 3. The CDR3 length is 13 residues. CDR3 loop: CASSPTGVQPQHF. The CDR3 DNA is TGTGCCAGCAGCCCGACAGGGGTTCAGCCCCAGCATTTT.

The rearrangement uses TRBV5-1 and TRBJ2-3; D gene unclear. The CDR3 consists of 12 residues. Germline values: CDR1 SGHRS, CDR2 YFSETQ. Trimming took off 0 bases at V and 4 bases at J, with 3 bases between the two ends. The CDR3 DNA is TGCGCCAGCAGCTTGGTTGCAGATACGCAGTATTTT. This translates into CASSLVADTQYF.

This clone has a single count. The chain uses TRBV7-2 and TRBJ2-3; TRBD1 matches at 7 bases. This CDR3 contains 15 residues. With V trimmed by 1 base and J by 2 bases, 3 bases remained unmatched. Germline values: CDR1 SGHTA, CDR2 FQGNSA. The CDR3 reads CASSLGQGVTDTQYF. CDR3 nucleotide sequence: TGTGCCAGCAGCTTAGGACAGGGAGTCACAGATACGCAGTATTTT.

The count of this clone is one. This chain uses TRBV4-3 with TRBJ2-3; D remains unclear. The V end was cut by 1 base, the J end by 0 bases, with 11 bases between. CDR3 length equals 16 residues. Germline V gene sequence: CDR1 LGHNA, CDR2 YSLEER. CDR3 in amino acids: CASSQGPGRSTDTQYF. The CDR3 DNA follows: TGCGCCAGCAGCCAAGGGCCAGGACGGAGCACAGATACGCAGTATTTT.

This chain connects TRBV3-1 (or the pseudogene TRBV3-2) to TRBJ2-2; possibly TRBD1 or TRBD2 for D (5 bases each). The V gene's germline CDR1 is LGHDT and CDR2 YNNKEL (reference sequence). This CDR3 is 16 amino acids long. V was pared by 4 bases and J by 0 bases, with 12 bases between. CDR3 DNA: TGTGCCAGCAGCCCCTGGGGACCGCCGAACACCGGGGAGCTGTTTTTT. Protein product: CASSPWGPPNTGELFF.

This clone was picked up a small number of times. The chain employs TRBV20-1 and TRBJ2-1, with D uncertain. The CDR3 runs 13 residues. Trimming pared 3 bases from V and 10 bases from J, leaving 16 bases between. Germline-derived CDR1 and CDR2 are DFQATT and SNEGSKA (reference sequence). The CDR3 region is CSASFVRRVEQFF. The CDR3 DNA follows: TGCAGTGCTAGTTTTGTGCGTCGGGTAGAGCAGTTCTTC.

In its sample, this clone was seen many times. The chain carries TRBV7-9 and TRBJ2-3; D tentatively fits TRBD1 or TRBD2 (6 bases each). V lost 7 bases and J 0 bases, leaving 11 bases between the germline ends. CDR3 length: 14 amino acids. Per germline, CDR1 SEHNR and CDR2 FQNEAQ (reference sequence). The CDR3 DNA reads TGTGCCAGCAACCCGGGGGCCAGCACAGATACGCAGTATTTT. Translating it yields CASNPGASTDTQYF.

CDR3 region: CASSQEGGLAGLGETQYF. CDR3 sequence (DNA): TGTGCCAGCAGCCAAGAGGGGGGACTAGCGGGACTTGGGGAGACCCAGTACTTC. The gene calls are TRBV14 and TRBJ2-5, with TRBD2 identical over 13 bases. The CDR3 runs 18 residues. J was trimmed by 5 bases and V by 0 bases; bases with no gene match: 9. Germline lookup yields CDR1 SGHDN and CDR2 FVKESK.

Details on this clone: Other DNA sequences within the sample encode an identical CDR3. The rearrangement links TRBV19 to TRBJ1-5; weak D call: TRBD1 (5 bases). This CDR3 has 13 amino acids. Between the trimmed V and J ends, which lost 3 bases and 2 bases, there was a span of 5 bases. Germline-derived CDR1 and CDR2 are LNHDA and SQIVND (reference sequence). CDR3 residues: CASSMGGNQPQHF. The CDR3 bases are TGTGCCAGTAGTATGGGGGGCAATCAGCCCCAGCATTTT.

J is TRBJ2-7 and V is TRBV21-1. TRBV21-1 is a documented pseudogene. The CDR3 extends over 14 amino acids. For the CDR3, the DNA is TGTGCCAGCATGTTTGAGGGGGGCTCCTACGAGCAGTACGTC. Translated, it gives CASMFEGGSYEQYV.

The V and J genes are TRBV19 and TRBJ1-2; tentatively, D is TRBD1 (6 bases). The CDR3 sequence is 15 residues long. Trimming shortened V by 0 bases and J by 4 bases, and 12 bases separated the two germline ends. Germline CDR1 and CDR2: LNHDA and SQIVND (reference sequence). CDR3 nucleotides: TGTGCCAGTAGTATAGACTGGGGGGCTGTCTATGGCTACACCTTC. Its protein is CASSIDWGAVYGYTF.

The chain uses TRBV7-8 and TRBJ1-5; 7 nucleotides line up with TRBD1. The CDR3 spans 13 residues. V lost 7 bases and J lost 6; bases outside the gene matches: 6. The germline V gene has CDR1 SGHVS and CDR2 FQNEAQ. For the CDR3, the DNA is TGTGCCAGCACCGCAGACAGGGCTCAGCCCCAGCATTTT. Translated, it gives CASTADRAQPQHF.

The rearrangement joins TRBV2 to TRBJ2-1; D not resolved. The CDR3 is made up of 11 amino acids. Germline V lookup: CDR1 SNHLY, CDR2 FYNNEI. Deletions cut 1 base from V and 15 bases from J, with 10 bases between. Here the CDR3 reads CASSEGGSLFF. CDR3 DNA sequence: TGTGCCAGCAGTGAAGGTGGGTCTCTGTTCTTC.

The J gene is TRBJ2-1, the V gene TRBV19; 9 bases match TRBD1. From germline, CDR1 is LNHDA and CDR2 SQIVND (reference sequence). CDR3 length: 17 residues. J lost 2 bases, V lost 6 bases, and 11 bases had no gene match. DNA of the CDR3: TGTGCCAGTAGCCCCCTGGGGACAGGGAAGGCCTACAATGAGCAGTTCTTC. Its protein is CASSPLGTGKAYNEQFF.

V and J are TRBV5-8 and TRBJ2-5; TRBD2 aligns across 14 bases. The CDR3 loop spans 16 amino acids. The V and J ends lost 3 bases and 2 bases, in that order; junction bases with no gene match: 3. The V gene's germline CDR1 is SGHTS and CDR2 YDEGEE. CDR3 residues: CASSYGTSGRQETQYF. The CDR3 coding sequence is TGTGCCAGCAGCTACGGGACTAGCGGGAGACAAGAGACCCAGTACTTC. The full variable domain, completed using reference TRBV5-8 and TRBJ2-5, is EAGVTQSPTHLIKTRGQQATLRCSPISGHTSVYWYQQALGLGLQFLLWYDEGEERNRGNFPPRFSGRQFPNYSSELNVNALELEDSALYLCASSYGTSGRQETQYFGPGTRLLVL.

In its sample, this clone was seen once. The CDR3 here is CASRPGTGGGYTF. DNA for the CDR3: TGTGCCAGCAGGCCCGGGACAGGGGGTGGCTACACCTTC. This chain joins TRBV7-3 and TRBJ1-2, with 11 bases that match TRBD1. V shed 6 bases, J shed 7 bases, and the junction held 4 bases outside the gene matches. CDR1 is SGHTA and CDR2 is FQGTGA in the germline V gene. This CDR3 region has 13 residues.

The chain has TRBV10-3 and TRBJ2-2; D may match TRBD1 or TRBD2 (7 bases each). Trimming removed 0 bases from V and 6 bases from J, with 17 bases in between. The length of the CDR3 is 17 residues. In germline, CDR1 is ENHRY, CDR2 SYGVKD. The CDR3 sequence: CAISESGGPGGPGELFF. In nucleotides, the CDR3 is TGTGCCATCAGTGAGTCGGGAGGGCCAGGGGGGCCCGGGGAGCTGTTTTTT.

This sequence joins TRBV2 and TRBJ2-2, with TRBD2 as a possible D gene (7 bases). The V end lost 6 bases, the J end lost 6 bases, and 11 bases lay between the germline ends. Germline V gene data show CDR1 as SNHLY and CDR2 as FYNNEI. CDR3 length equals 13 residues. The CDR3 here is CASSTGRAGELFF. The DNA for the CDR3 is TGTGCCAGCAGCACAGGGAGGGCCGGGGAGCTGTTTTTT.

CDR3 DNA: TGTGCCAGCAGCTCGACTAGCGGGACCTACAATGAGCAGTTCTTC. It codes for CASSSTSGTYNEQFF. The genes are TRBV7-9 and TRBJ2-1, with TRBD2 identical over 11 bases. This CDR3 has 15 amino acids. Losses at the gene ends were 4 bases for V and 2 bases for J; bases not matched to a gene: 1. Looked up from germline, CDR1 is SEHNR and CDR2 is FQNEAQ (reference sequence).

The genes are TRBV10-3 and TRBJ2-3; no clear D gene. Trimming pared 4 bases from V and 4 bases from J, leaving 9 bases between. The length of the CDR3 is 13 residues. From germline, CDR1 is ENHRY and CDR2 SYGVKD. Written as DNA, the CDR3 is TGTGCCATCAGTGTCGAAGGCGCAGATACGCAGTATTTT. Translation gives CAISVEGADTQYF.

The V gene is TRBV6-5, the J gene TRBJ2-7; no reliable D call. Germline loops: CDR1 MNHEY, CDR2 SVGAGI. V gave up 6 bases and J gave up 3 bases, with 3 bases separating them. This CDR3 region has 10 residues. This CDR3 reads CASRGYEQYF. DNA for the CDR3: TGTGCCAGCAGGGGCTACGAGCAGTACTTC.

V usage is TRBV5-6 and J usage is TRBJ1-6; D possibly corresponds to TRBD1 (5 bases). Looked up from germline, CDR1 is SGHDT and CDR2 is YYEEEE. Trimming removed 0 bases from V and 7 bases from J, with 5 bases in between. CDR3 length: 13 amino acids. For the CDR3, the DNA is TGTGCCAGCAGCTTGGACAGGAATTCACCCCTCCACTTT. Its protein is CASSLDRNSPLHF.

This clone was seen just once. One end of the junction fails to match germline, which may point to a read error. V and J are TRBV5-1 and TRBJ2-1, with D maybe TRBD2 (6 bases). This CDR3 has 15 residues. Per the germline V gene, CDR1 is SGHRS and CDR2 is YFSETQ. The CDR3 region is CASSFEGLPNNEQFF. The DNA of the CDR3 is TGTGCCAGCAGCTTTGAGGGACTTCCCAACAATGAGCAGTTCTTC. The whole variable domain, filled in from reference TRBV5-1 and TRBJ2-1, reads KAGVTQTPRYLIKTRGQQVTLSCSPISGHRSVSWYQQTPGQGLQFLFEYFSETQRNKGNFPGRFSGRQFSNSRSEMNVSTLELGDSALYLCASSFEGLPNNEQFFGPGTRLTVL.